This entry lists 27 T cell receptor beta chains sequenced from one sample in a study of cytomegalovirus exposure and HLA in healthy donors. PCR used 60 Vbeta primers and 13 Jbeta primers. The assay was immunoSEQ multiplex PCR, and TCRdb's table has in-frame clones only and misses some. There are roughly 230,000 clones in the sample; 85% to 95% occur only once, and 1.7% lies in the top ten. What was sequenced was PBMCs. The source of these receptors is a girl aged 2-15 years in good health and CMV-seronegative.

The chain links TRBV2 to TRBJ1-2; tentatively, D is TRBD1 (5 bases). The CDR3 contains 15 residues. Trimming stripped 4 bases from V and 7 bases from J, with 19 bases between. The germline V gene encodes CDR1 SNHLY and CDR2 FYNNEI. The CDR3 is CASSVARDLLLGYTF. The DNA of the CDR3 is TGTGCCAGCAGTGTCGCCAGGGATCTTTTACTTGGCTACACCTTC. The full variable domain, rest sourced from reference TRBV2 and TRBJ1-2, is EPEVTQTPSHQVTQMGQEVILRCVPISNHLYFYWYRQILGQKVEFLVSFYNNEISEKSEIFDDQFSVERPDGSNFTLKIRSTKLEDSAMYFCASSVARDLLLGYTFGSGTRLTVV.

This chain connects TRBV19 to TRBJ2-5; weak D call: TRBD2 (6 bases). Germline CDR1 LNHDA, CDR2 SQIVND (reference sequence). V gave up 6 bases and J gave up 2 bases, with 10 bases separating them. The CDR3 is 13 residues long. In DNA form, the CDR3 reads TGTGCCAGTAGCGGGAGTGATCAAGAGACCCAGTACTTC. Protein product: CASSGSDQETQYF.

The chain couples TRBV16 to TRBJ2-1; D uncertain. CDR3 length: 13 amino acids. The ends were cut back, 1 base at V and 5 bases at J, with 6 bases in the middle. Germline assignment: CDR1 KGHSY and CDR2 FQNENV. The CDR3 region has the DNA TGTGCCAGCAGCCAATTCCGGGACAATGAGCAGTTCTTC. Protein sequence: CASSQFRDNEQFF.

The J gene is TRBJ2-5, the V gene TRBV27; 7 nucleotides agree with TRBD1. The CDR3 has 15 residues. V dropped 5 bases and J dropped 4; count of bases not matched to a gene: 10. Germline CDR1 is MNHEY and CDR2 is SMNVEV (reference sequence). CDR3 amino acids: CASSITTGFGETQYF. The CDR3 region has the DNA TGTGCCAGCAGTATAACGACAGGGTTTGGAGAGACCCAGTACTTC.

The chain has TRBV28 and TRBJ2-7; the match to TRBD1 covers 8 bases. Unmatched junction bases numbered 11, after V lost 5 bases and J lost 5 bases. The CDR3 covers 15 residues. Germline loops: CDR1 MDHEN, CDR2 SYDVKM. Written as DNA, the CDR3 is TGTGCCAGCAGTAACGATGGACAGGGCTGGCACGAGCAGTACTTC. Residues: CASSNDGQGWHEQYF.

In the case of this clone: The sample holds other DNA sequences that translate to the same CDR3. This chain links TRBV7-6 with TRBJ1-1; no clear D. From germline, CDR1 is SGHVS and CDR2 FNYEAQ. Trimming pared 1 base from V and 2 bases from J, leaving 5 bases between. The CDR3 covers 13 residues. CDR3 bases: TGTGCCAGCAGCTTAGGAACTAACACTGAAGCTTTCTTT. It specifies CASSLGTNTEAFF. Together with reference TRBV7-6 and TRBJ1-1, the CDR3 gives the full variable domain: GAGVSQSPRYKVTKRGQDVALRCDPISGHVSLYWYRQALGQGPEFLTYFNYEAQQDKSGLPNDRFSAERPEGSISTLTIQRTEQRDSAMYRCASSLGTNTEAFFGQGTRLTVV.

The rearrangement links TRBV4-1 to TRBJ2-3; perhaps TRBD1 as D (6 bases). Germline CDR1 MGHRA, CDR2 YSYEKL. Trimming took 4 bases from V and 0 from J, leaving 14 bases between them. This CDR3 is 16 amino acids long. This chain's CDR3 is CASSPGQRGSTDTQYF. CDR3 coding DNA: TGCGCCAGCAGCCCCGGTCAGAGGGGGAGCACAGATACGCAGTATTTT.

This rearrangement joins TRBV29-1 to TRBJ2-7, with TRBD2 matching 7 bases. Germline values: CDR1 SQVTM, CDR2 ANQGSEA. V gave up 5 bases and J gave up 0 bases; unmatched junction bases: 7. The CDR3 spans 14 residues. The CDR3 nucleotides read TGCAGCGTTCGGGACTATATTTCCTCCTACGAGCAGTACTTC. This translates into CSVRDYISSYEQYF.

Details on this clone: The DNA is left out, because the CDR3 cannot be placed on it with certainty; the CDR3 is given as TCRdb lists it. CDR3 residues: CSVAAGTGTVGFF. The chain links TRBV29-1 to TRBJ1-1; TRBD1 was called by the table and not checked on the DNA. CDR1 and CDR2 (germline): SQVTM, ANQGSEA. Both ends counted, the CDR3 spans 13 residues.

V and J are TRBV19 and TRBJ1-2; 9 nucleotides line up with TRBD1. Germline values: CDR1 LNHDA, CDR2 SQIVND (reference sequence). The J segment lost 6 bases and the V segment lost 5 bases, leaving 10 bases of the junction unmatched. There are 15 residues in the CDR3. The CDR3 bases are TGTGCCAGTAGTGACACGGACAGGGGAAGACATGGCTACACCTTC. It specifies CASSDTDRGRHGYTF.

The V and J genes are TRBV5-1 and TRBJ2-5; 9 positions match TRBD1. J gave up 4 bases and V 4 bases, and 5 bases lay outside the gene matches. This CDR3 region has 14 residues. The V gene's germline CDR1 is SGHRS and CDR2 YFSETQ. DNA of the CDR3: TGCGCCAGCAGCCCAGAGACAGGGGGAGAGACCCAGTACTTC. Its protein product is CASSPETGGETQYF.

The gene calls are TRBV6-5 and TRBJ1-1, with 8 bases identical to TRBD1. CDR3 length: 13 amino acids. CDR1 and CDR2 (germline): MNHEY, SVGAGI. V dropped 8 bases and J dropped 5; count of bases not matched to a gene: 7. For the CDR3, the DNA is TGTGCCAGCCAACAGGGGGGATGGACTGAAGCTTTCTTT. It is translated as CASQQGGWTEAFF.

The rearrangement links TRBV25-1 to TRBJ2-1; a weak D match, TRBD1 (6 bases). The V end was cut by 4 bases, the J end by 4 bases, with 8 bases between. Per the germline V gene, CDR1 is MGHDK and CDR2 is SYGVNS. This CDR3 has 13 residues. The CDR3 loop reads CASSGQGYNEQFF. In DNA, the CDR3 is TGTGCCAGCAGTGGGCAGGGGTACAATGAGCAGTTCTTC.

The V gene is TRBV6-1, the J gene TRBJ1-2, with D possibly being TRBD1 (6 bases). Germline CDR1 is MNHNS and CDR2 is SASEGT. The CDR3 contains 14 residues. Trimming took 6 bases from V and 6 from J, leaving 17 bases between them. The CDR3 nucleotides are TGTGCCAGCAGCCATACCCGGGGGGCAGATGGCTACACCTTC. Translation: CASSHTRGADGYTF.

This rearrangement joins TRBV7-9 to TRBJ1-1; 7 positions agree with TRBD1. The germline gives CDR1 SEHNR, CDR2 FQNEAQ (reference sequence). This CDR3 is 16 amino acids long. Trimming cost V 5 bases and J 1 base; bases outside gene matches: 10. The CDR3 nucleotides are TGTGCCAGCAGCGCAGCGACAGGGTACGGGAACACTGAAGCTTTCTTT. Protein sequence: CASSAATGYGNTEAFF. Looking up the rest from reference TRBV7-9 and TRBJ1-1 gives the full variable domain: DTGVSQNPRHKITKRGQNVTFRCDPISEHNRLYWYRQTLGQGPEFLTYFQNEAQLEKSRLLSDRFSAERPKGSFSTLEIQRTEQGDSAMYLCASSAATGYGNTEAFFGQGTRLTVV.

The chain couples TRBV25-1 to TRBJ2-7; D gene ambiguous. This CDR3 is 11 amino acids long. The germline V and J ends were trimmed by 3 bases and 7 bases, with 7 bases remaining between them. Germline CDR1 and CDR2: MGHDK and SYGVNS. As DNA, the CDR3 is TGTGCCAGCAGTGATGGCCGAGAGCAGTACTTC. It translates to CASSDGREQYF.

The chain couples TRBV6-5 to TRBJ1-3, with D possibly TRBD1 on 6 matching bases. The V gene's germline CDR1 is MNHEY and CDR2 SVGAGI. The CDR3 runs to 15 residues. The germline V and J ends were trimmed by 6 bases and 1 base, with 13 bases remaining between them. The CDR3, as DNA: TGTGCCAGCAGCCCCCCGACAGGTTCTGGAAACACCATATATTTT. This encodes CASSPPTGSGNTIYF.

This clone was observed once. The J gene is TRBJ1-5, the V gene TRBV6-5; D may be TRBD1 (5 bases). The V and J ends lost 0 bases and 10 bases respectively, with 10 bases between them. CDR1 is MNHEY and CDR2 is SVGAGI in the germline V gene. This CDR3 is 13 amino acids long. CDR3 sequence reads: CASSYSGQGPQHF. The CDR3 coding sequence is TGTGCCAGCAGTTACTCAGGGCAGGGCCCCCAGCATTTT.

The chain links TRBV5-4 to TRBJ1-5; D not certain. CDR3 size: 16 residues. Germline CDR1 and CDR2: SGHNT and YYREEE (reference sequence). V shed 0 bases and J shed 0 bases, with 10 bases lying between them. CDR3 DNA sequence: TGTGCCAGCAGCTTGGACAGAATGAATAGCAATCAGCCCCAGCATTTT. As protein: CASSLDRMNSNQPQHF.

The rearrangement joins TRBV10-3 to TRBJ2-3; 9 nucleotides match TRBD2. CDR1 is ENHRY and CDR2 is SYGVKD in the germline V gene. The J segment lost 2 bases and the V segment lost 2 bases, leaving 8 bases of the junction unmatched. CDR3 length equals 17 residues. CDR3: CAISEGSSGRLTDTQYF. CDR3 DNA sequence: TGTGCCATCAGTGAGGGTAGTAGCGGGAGACTCACAGATACGCAGTATTTT.

The V and J genes are TRBV6-5 and TRBJ1-3; D is uncertain. CDR1 is MNHEY and CDR2 is SVGAGI in the germline V gene. Deletions cut 2 bases from V and 4 bases from J, with 9 bases between. The CDR3 has 14 amino acids. CDR3 sequence reads: CASSYMGSGNTIYF. CDR3 DNA sequence: TGTGCCAGCAGTTACATGGGGAGCGGAAACACCATATATTTT.

This chain joins TRBV7-9 and TRBJ1-1; a possible D gene is TRBD1 (6 bases). V was trimmed by 3 bases and J by 3 bases, leaving 14 bases between them. In germline, CDR1 is SEHNR, CDR2 FQNEAQ (reference sequence). CDR3 length: 15 residues. CDR3 in amino acids: CASSFGGRMYTEAFF. Here the CDR3 DNA reads TGTGCCAGCAGCTTCGGGGGGCGTATGTACACTGAAGCTTTCTTT.

The rearrangement links TRBV5-4 to TRBJ2-3; tentative D call: TRBD1 (5 bases). The ends were cut back, 0 bases at V and 0 bases at J, with 8 bases in the middle. This CDR3 comprises 15 residues. Per the germline V gene, CDR1 is SGHNT and CDR2 is YYREEE (reference sequence). CDR3 nucleotide sequence: TGTGCCAGCAGCTTGGGGGCAGGGAGCACAGATACGCAGTATTTT. Its protein product is CASSLGAGSTDTQYF.

The CDR3 protein is CASSAGTAPYNEQFF. The CDR3 DNA reads TGTGCCAGCAGCGCCGGGACAGCCCCTTACAATGAGCAGTTCTTC. V and J are TRBV6-5 and TRBJ2-1, with TRBD1 matching over 7 bases. Germline trimming cut 6 bases from V and 4 bases from J; bases unmatched to any gene: 9. The CDR3 covers 15 residues. Germline loops: CDR1 MNHEY, CDR2 SVGAGI.

The chain is built from TRBV2 and TRBJ1-4; the D gene is possibly TRBD1 (5 bases). From germline, CDR1 is SNHLY and CDR2 FYNNEI. Trimming took off 5 bases at V and 1 base at J, with 8 bases between the two ends. This CDR3 contains 14 residues. The CDR3 DNA is TGTGCCAGCAGTTACGACAGAACTAATGAAAAACTGTTTTTT. Translating it yields CASSYDRTNEKLFF.

The rearrangement uses TRBV5-1 and TRBJ2-2; 9 bases align to TRBD2. Germline V gene sequence: CDR1 SGHRS, CDR2 YFSETQ. V shed 3 bases, J shed 6 bases, and the junction held 9 bases outside the gene matches. CDR3 length: 16 amino acids. The chain's CDR3 is CASSWAASGVAGELFF. The CDR3 bases are TGCGCCAGCAGCTGGGCGGCTAGCGGGGTTGCCGGGGAGCTGTTTTTT.

For this clone: Relative to the germline gene, one junction end is altered; a read error may explain this. The V gene is TRBV7-9, the J gene TRBJ1-2; TRBD1 is a possible D gene (6 bases). This CDR3 is 14 amino acids long. Germline V lookup: CDR1 SEHNR, CDR2 FQNEAQ (reference sequence). CDR3 nucleotide sequence: TGTTCCAGCAGCTCAACAGGGAAAAACTATGGCTACACCTTC. Protein: CSSSSTGKNYGYTF.